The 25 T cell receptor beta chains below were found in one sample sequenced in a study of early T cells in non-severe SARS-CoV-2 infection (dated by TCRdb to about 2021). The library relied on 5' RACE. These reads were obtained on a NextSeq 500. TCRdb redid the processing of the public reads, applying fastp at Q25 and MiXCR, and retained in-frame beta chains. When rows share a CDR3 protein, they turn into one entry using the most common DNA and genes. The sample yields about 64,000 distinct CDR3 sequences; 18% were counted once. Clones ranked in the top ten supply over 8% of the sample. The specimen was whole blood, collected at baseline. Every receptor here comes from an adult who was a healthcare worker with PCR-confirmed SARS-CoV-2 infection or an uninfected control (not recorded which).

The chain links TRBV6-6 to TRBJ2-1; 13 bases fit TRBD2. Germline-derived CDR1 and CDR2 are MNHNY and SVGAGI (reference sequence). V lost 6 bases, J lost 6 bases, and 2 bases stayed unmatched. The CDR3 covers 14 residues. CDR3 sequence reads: CASRRLAGGNEQFF. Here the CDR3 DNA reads TGTGCCAGCAGACGACTAGCGGGGGGCAATGAGCAGTTCTTC.

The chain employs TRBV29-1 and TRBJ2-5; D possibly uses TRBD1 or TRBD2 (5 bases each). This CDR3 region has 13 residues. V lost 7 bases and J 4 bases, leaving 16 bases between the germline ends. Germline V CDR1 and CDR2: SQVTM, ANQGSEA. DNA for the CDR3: TGCAGCGCTGTCCGAGGGGTCGGAGAGACCCAGTACTTC. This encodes CSAVRGVGETQYF.

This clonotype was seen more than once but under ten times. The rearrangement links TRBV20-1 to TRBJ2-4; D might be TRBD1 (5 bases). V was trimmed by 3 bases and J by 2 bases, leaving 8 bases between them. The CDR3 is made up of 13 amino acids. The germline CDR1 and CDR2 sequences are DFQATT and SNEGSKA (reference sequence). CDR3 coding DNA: TGCAGTGCTAGGACAGTTTCCAAAAACATTCAGTACTTC. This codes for CSARTVSKNIQYF.

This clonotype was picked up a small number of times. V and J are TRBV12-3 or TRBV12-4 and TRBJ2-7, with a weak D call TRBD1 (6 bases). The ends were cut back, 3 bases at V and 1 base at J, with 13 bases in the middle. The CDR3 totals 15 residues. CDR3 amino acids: CASSFGGARSYEQYF. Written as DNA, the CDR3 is TGTGCCAGCAGTTTTGGGGGCGCTAGATCCTACGAGCAGTACTTC.

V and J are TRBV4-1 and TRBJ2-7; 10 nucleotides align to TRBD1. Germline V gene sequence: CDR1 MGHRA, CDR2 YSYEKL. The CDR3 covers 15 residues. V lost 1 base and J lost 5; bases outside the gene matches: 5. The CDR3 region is CASSQGSGTGDEQYF. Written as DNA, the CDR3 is TGCGCCAGCAGCCAAGGATCGGGGACAGGGGACGAGCAGTACTTC.

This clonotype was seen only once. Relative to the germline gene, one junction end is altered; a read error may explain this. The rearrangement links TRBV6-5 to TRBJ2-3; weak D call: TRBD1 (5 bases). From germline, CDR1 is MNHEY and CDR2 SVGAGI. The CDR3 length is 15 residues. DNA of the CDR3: TGTGCCAGCAGCCCTGACAGAGCCTCCACATATACGCAGTATTTT. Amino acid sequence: CASSPDRASTYTQYF.

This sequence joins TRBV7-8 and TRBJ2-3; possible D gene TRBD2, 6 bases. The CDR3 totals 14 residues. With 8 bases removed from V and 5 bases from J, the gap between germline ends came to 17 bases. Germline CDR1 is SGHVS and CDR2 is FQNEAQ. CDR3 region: CASSTGTHRDTQYF. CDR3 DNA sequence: TGTGCCAGCTCCACCGGGACTCACCGAGATACGCAGTATTTT.

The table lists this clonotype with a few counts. CDR3 nucleotides: TGTGCCAGCACCCCACGGACTAGCGGCCCCTACAATGAGCAGTTCTTC. This sequence encodes CASTPRTSGPYNEQFF. This sequence joins TRBV6-2 or TRBV6-3 and TRBJ2-1; 10 bases align to TRBD2. The germline V gene encodes CDR1 MNHEY and CDR2 SVGEGT. V shed 7 bases and J 2 bases; nucleotides not matched to a gene: 8. This CDR3 has 16 amino acids.

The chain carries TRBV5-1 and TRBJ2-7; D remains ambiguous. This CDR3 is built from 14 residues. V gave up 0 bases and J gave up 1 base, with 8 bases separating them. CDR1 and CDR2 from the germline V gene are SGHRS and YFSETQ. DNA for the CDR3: TGCGCCAGCAGCTTGGAGGGCGGTTCCTACGAGCAGTACTTC. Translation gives CASSLEGGSYEQYF.

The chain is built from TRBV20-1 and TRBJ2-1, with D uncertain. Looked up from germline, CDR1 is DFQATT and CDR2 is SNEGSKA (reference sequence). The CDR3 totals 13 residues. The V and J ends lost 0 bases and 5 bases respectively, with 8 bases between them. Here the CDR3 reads CSARDLRNNEQFF. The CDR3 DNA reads TGCAGTGCTAGAGATTTGAGGAACAATGAGCAGTTCTTC.

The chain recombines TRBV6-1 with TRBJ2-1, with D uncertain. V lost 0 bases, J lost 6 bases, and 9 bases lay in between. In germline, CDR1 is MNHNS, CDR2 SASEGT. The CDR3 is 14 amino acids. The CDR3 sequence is CASSEALMGNEQFF. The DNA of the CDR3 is TGTGCCAGCAGTGAAGCGCTGATGGGCAATGAGCAGTTCTTC.

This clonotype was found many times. The CDR3, as DNA: TGTGCCAGCAGTGAAGCTCTAGCGGGGGGGCCGTCTAGCACAGATACGCAGTATTTT. Its protein product is CASSEALAGGPSSTDTQYF. V usage is TRBV6-1 and J usage is TRBJ2-3, with 12 bases matching TRBD2. CDR1 is MNHNS and CDR2 is SASEGT in the germline V gene. The V segment lost 0 bases and the J segment 0 bases; nucleotides outside the gene matches: 7. The CDR3 length is 19 residues.

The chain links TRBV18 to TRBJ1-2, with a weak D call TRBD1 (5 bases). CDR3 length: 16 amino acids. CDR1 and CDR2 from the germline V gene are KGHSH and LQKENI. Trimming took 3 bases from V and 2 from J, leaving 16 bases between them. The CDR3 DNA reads TGTGCCAGCTCACCGCCCGTGGGACGACAAAACTATGGCTACACCTTC. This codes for CASSPPVGRQNYGYTF.

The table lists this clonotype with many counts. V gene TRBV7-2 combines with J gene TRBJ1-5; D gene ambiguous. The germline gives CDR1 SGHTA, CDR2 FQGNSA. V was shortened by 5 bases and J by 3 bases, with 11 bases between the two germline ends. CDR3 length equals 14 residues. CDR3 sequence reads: CASSPLGFNQPQHF. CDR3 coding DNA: TGTGCCAGCAGCCCTCTGGGGTTCAATCAGCCCCAGCATTTT.

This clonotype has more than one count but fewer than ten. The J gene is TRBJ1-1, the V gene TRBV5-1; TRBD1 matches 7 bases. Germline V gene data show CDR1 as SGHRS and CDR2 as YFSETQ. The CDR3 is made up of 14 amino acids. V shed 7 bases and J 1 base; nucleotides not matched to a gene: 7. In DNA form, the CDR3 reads TGCGCCAGCCAAAAGGGGGCGGCGAACACTGAAGCTTTCTTT. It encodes CASQKGAANTEAFF.

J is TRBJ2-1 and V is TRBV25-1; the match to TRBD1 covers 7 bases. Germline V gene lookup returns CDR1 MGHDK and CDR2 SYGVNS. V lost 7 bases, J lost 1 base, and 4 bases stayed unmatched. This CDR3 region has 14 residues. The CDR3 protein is CASTYRGSYNEQFF. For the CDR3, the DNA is TGTGCCAGCACCTACAGGGGATCCTACAATGAGCAGTTCTTC.

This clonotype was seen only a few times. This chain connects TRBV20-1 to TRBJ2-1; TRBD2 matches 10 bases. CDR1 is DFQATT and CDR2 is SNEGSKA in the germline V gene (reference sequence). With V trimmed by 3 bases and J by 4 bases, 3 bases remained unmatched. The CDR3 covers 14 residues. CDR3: CSASTSGVYNEQFF. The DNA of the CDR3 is TGCAGTGCTAGTACTAGCGGGGTTTACAATGAGCAGTTCTTC.

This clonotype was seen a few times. The CDR3 DNA reads TGTGCCAGCAGTGGTTTGGCGGGGTACAAGGGCTACACCTTC. This translates into CASSGLAGYKGYTF. The V and J genes are TRBV2 and TRBJ1-2, with D unresolved. The CDR3 covers 14 residues. Germline CDR1 reads SNHLY; CDR2 reads FYNNEI. The V end lost 4 bases, the J end lost 8 bases, and 17 bases lay between the germline ends.

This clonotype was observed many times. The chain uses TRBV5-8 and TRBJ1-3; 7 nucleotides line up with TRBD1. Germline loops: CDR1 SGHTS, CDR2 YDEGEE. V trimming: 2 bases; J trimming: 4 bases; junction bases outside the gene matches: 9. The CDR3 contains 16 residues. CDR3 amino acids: CASSLDREFGGNTIYF. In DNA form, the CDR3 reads TGTGCCAGCAGCTTAGACAGGGAGTTCGGCGGAAACACCATATATTTT.

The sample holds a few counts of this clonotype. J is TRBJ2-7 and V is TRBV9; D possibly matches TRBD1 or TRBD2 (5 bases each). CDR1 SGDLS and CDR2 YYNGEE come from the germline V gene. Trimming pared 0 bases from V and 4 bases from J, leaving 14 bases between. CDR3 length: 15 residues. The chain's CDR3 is CASSVVPGTVYEQYF. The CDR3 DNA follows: TGTGCCAGCAGCGTAGTCCCCGGGACGGTATACGAGCAGTACTTC. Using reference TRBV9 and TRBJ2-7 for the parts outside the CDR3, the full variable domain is DSGVTQTPKHLITATGQRVTLRCSPRSGDLSVYWYQQSLDQGLQFLIQYYNGEERAKGNILERFSAQQFPDLHSELNLSSLELGDSALYFCASSVVPGTVYEQYFGPGTRLTVT.

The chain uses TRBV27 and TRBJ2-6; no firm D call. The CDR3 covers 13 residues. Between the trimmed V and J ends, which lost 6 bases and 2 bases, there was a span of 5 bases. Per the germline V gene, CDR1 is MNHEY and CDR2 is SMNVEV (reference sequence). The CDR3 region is CASRMTGANVLTF. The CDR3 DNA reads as TGTGCCAGCAGGATGACTGGGGCCAACGTCCTGACTTTC.

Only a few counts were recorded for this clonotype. This chain's CDR3 is CASSSYWGNTEAFF. Here the CDR3 DNA reads TGTGCCAGCAGTTCCTATTGGGGGAACACTGAAGCTTTCTTT. The chain combines TRBV6-2 or TRBV6-3 with TRBJ1-1; D gene ambiguous. CDR3 length: 14 residues. Germline assignment: CDR1 MNHEY and CDR2 SVGEGT. Trimming stripped 4 bases from V and 1 base from J, with 10 bases between.

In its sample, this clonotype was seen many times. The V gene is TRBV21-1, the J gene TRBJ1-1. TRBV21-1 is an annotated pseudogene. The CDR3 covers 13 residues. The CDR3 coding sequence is TGTGCCAGCAGTAAGGACGGGAACACTGAAGCTTTCTTT. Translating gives CASSKDGNTEAFF.

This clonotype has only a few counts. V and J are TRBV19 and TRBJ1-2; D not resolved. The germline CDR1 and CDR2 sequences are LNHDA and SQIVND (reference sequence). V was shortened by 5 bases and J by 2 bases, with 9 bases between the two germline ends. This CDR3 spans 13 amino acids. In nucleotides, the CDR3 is TGTGCCAGTAGTCCGTACTTGAACTATGGCTACACCTTC. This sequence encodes CASSPYLNYGYTF.

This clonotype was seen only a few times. CDR3 amino acids: CASSYSKDRVVSPLHF. In nucleotides, the CDR3 is TGTGCCAGCAGTTACTCGAAGGACAGGGTAGTTTCACCCCTCCACTTT. The V call is TRBV6-5, the J call TRBJ1-6; 8 bases line up with TRBD1. Germline trimming cut 0 bases from V and 9 bases from J; bases unmatched to any gene: 7. CDR1 MNHEY and CDR2 SVGAGI come from the germline V gene. The CDR3 covers 16 residues.